The sequence of this T cell receptor beta chain was determined in a study of blood T cell repertoires in COVID-19. Whole-study context: The cDNA or gDNA used as material had been derived from T cells, B-cell-depleted T cells, or PBMCs.

The participants were between about 18 and 89 years old and came from roughly 25 US areas. Which cohort a participant joined came from the clinical history participants gave. There are 14 residues in the CDR3. Trimming shortened V by 3 bases and J by 3 bases, and 10 bases separated the two germline ends. CDR1 LGHNT and CDR2 FRNRAP come from the germline V gene. Methods used by the authors: Reference gene primer amplification yielded estimated nucleated cell counts. Only in-frame clones appear in the TCRdb table, and some are missing; sequencing was by immunoSEQ multiplex PCR. D and trimming were read from the DNA, whereas the V and J calls and clone size are those reported in that table. This sample has a few hundred thousand clones, with around 82% found just once.

This TCR was recovered from a woman between 40 and 50 years old with acute COVID-19. The source material was PBMCs or T cells enriched from blood (not recorded which). The chain employs TRBV12-5 and TRBJ2-3; unclear D gene. CDR3 amino acids: CASGLQSETDTQYF. In DNA, the CDR3 is TGTGCTAGTGGTTTACAATCGGAGACAGATACGCAGTATTTT.